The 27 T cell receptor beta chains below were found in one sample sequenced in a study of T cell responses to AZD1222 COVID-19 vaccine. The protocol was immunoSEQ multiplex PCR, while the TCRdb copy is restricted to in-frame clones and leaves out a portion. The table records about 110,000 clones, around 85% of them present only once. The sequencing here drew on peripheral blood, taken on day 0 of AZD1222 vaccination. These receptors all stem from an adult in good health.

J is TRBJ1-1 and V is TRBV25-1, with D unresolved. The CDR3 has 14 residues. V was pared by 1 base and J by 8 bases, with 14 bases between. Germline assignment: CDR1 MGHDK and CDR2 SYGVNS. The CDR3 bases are TGTGCCAGCAGTGAATCCTACCTCTCAGCGGAAGCTTTCTTT. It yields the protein CASSESYLSAEAFF. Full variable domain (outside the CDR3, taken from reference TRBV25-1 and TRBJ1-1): EADIYQTPRYLVIGTGKKITLECSQTMGHDKMYWYQQDPGMELHLIHYSYGVNSTEKGDLSSESTVSRIRTEHFPLTLESARPSHTSQYLCASSESYLSAEAFFGQGTRLTVV.

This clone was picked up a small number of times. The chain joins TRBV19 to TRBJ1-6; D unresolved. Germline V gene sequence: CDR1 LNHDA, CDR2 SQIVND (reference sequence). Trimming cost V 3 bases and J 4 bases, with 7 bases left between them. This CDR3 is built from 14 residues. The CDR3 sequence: CASSMTAYNSPLHF. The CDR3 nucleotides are TGTGCCAGTAGTATGACCGCTTATAATTCACCCCTCCACTTT.

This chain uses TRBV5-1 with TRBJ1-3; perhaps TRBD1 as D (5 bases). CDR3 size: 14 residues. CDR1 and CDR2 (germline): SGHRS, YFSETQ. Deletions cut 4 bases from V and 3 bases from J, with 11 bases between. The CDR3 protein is CASSRDGYGNTIYF. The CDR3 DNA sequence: TGCGCCAGCAGCCGGGACGGCTATGGAAACACCATATATTTT.

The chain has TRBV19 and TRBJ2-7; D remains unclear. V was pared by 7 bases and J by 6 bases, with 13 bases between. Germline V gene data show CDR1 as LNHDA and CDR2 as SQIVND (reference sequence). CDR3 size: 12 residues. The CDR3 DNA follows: TGTGCCAGTAATGGACCAGACTGCGAGCAGTACTTC. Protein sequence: CASNGPDCEQYF. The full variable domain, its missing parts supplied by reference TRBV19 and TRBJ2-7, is DGGITQSPKYLFRKEGQNVTLSCEQNLNHDAMYWYRQDPGQGLRLIYYSQIVNDFQKGDIAEGYSVSREKKESFPLTVTSAQKNPTAFYLCASNGPDCEQYFGPGTRLTVT.

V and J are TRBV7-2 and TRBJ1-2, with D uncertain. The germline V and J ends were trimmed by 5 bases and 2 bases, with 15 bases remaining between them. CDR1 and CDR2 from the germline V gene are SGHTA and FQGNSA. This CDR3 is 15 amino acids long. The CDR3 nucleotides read TGTGCCAGCAGCCCTACTCTGAGGCAGAACTATGGCTACACCTTC. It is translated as CASSPTLRQNYGYTF.

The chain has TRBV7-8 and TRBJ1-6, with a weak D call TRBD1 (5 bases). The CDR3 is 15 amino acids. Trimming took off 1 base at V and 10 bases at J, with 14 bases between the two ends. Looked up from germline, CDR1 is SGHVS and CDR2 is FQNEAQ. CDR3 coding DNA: TGTGCCAGCAGCTTAGGAGGACAACGGGGCTCACCCCTCCACTTT. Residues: CASSLGGQRGSPLHF.

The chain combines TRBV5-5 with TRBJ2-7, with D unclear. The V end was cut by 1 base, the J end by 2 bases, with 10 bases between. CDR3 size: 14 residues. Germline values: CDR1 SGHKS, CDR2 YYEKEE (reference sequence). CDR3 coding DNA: TGTGCCAGCAGCTTGCTGCCGGAGACCTACGAGCAGTACTTC. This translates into CASSLLPETYEQYF.

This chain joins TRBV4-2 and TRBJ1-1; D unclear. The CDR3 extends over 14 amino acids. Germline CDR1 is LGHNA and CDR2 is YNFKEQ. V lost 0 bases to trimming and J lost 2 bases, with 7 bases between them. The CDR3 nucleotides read TGTGCCAGCAGCCAAGAAGGAGATAACACTGAAGCTTTCTTT. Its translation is CASSQEGDNTEAFF.

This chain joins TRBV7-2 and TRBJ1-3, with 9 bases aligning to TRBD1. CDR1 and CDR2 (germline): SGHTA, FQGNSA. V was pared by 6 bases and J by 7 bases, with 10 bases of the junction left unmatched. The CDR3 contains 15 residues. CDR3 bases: TGTGCCAGCAGGCCCACAGGGGGCCAAGTGAACACCATATATTTT. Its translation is CASRPTGGQVNTIYF.

The CDR3 here is CASSPSPDTEAFF. The CDR3 nucleotides are TGTGCCAGCTCACCGTCGCCCGACACTGAAGCTTTCTTT. This chain uses TRBV18 with TRBJ1-1; D gene unclear. With 3 bases removed from V and 3 bases from J, the gap between germline ends came to 8 bases. CDR1 is KGHSH, CDR2 LQKENI, per germline. The CDR3 is 13 amino acids.

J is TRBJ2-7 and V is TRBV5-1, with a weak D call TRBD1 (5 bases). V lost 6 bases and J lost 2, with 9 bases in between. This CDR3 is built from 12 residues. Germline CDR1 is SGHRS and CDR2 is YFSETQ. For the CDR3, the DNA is TGCGCCAGCACAGACAGTACCTACGAGCAGTACTTC. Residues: CASTDSTYEQYF.

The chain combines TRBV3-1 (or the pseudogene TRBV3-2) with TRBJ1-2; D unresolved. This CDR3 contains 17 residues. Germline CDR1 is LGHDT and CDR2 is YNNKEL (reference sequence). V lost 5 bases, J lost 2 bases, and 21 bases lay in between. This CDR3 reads CASSTFRTDLENYGYTF. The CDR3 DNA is TGTGCCAGCAGCACCTTCCGGACCGACCTAGAAAACTATGGCTACACCTTC.

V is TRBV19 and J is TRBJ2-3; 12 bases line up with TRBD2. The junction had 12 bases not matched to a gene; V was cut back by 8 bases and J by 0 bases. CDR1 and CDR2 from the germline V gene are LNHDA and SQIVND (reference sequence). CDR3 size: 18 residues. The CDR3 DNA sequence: TGTGCCAGTCGAGACGGGACTAGCGGGTCCTCTAGCACAGATACGCAGTATTTT. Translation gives CASRDGTSGSSSTDTQYF. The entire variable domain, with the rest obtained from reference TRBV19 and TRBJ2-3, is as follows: DGGITQSPKYLFRKEGQNVTLSCEQNLNHDAMYWYRQDPGQGLRLIYYSQIVNDFQKGDIAEGYSVSREKKESFPLTVTSAQKNPTAFYLCASRDGTSGSSSTDTQYFGPGTRLTVL.

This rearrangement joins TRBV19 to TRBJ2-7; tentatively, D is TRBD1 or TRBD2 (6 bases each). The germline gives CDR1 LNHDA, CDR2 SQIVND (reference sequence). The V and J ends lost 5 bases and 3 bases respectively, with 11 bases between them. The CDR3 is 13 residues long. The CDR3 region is CASSRGPNYEQYF. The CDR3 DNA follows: TGTGCCAGTAGTCGGGGGCCCAACTACGAGCAGTACTTC. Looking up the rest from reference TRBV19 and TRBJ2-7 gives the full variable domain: DGGITQSPKYLFRKEGQNVTLSCEQNLNHDAMYWYRQDPGQGLRLIYYSQIVNDFQKGDIAEGYSVSREKKESFPLTVTSAQKNPTAFYLCASSRGPNYEQYFGPGTRLTVT.

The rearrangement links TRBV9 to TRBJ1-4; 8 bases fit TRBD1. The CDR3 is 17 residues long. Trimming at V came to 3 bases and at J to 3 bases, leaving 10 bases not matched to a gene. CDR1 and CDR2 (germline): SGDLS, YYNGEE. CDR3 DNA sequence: TGTGCCAGCAGCGAGAGGGGGACAGGTGCGGCTAATGAAAAACTGTTTTTT. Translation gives CASSERGTGAANEKLFF.

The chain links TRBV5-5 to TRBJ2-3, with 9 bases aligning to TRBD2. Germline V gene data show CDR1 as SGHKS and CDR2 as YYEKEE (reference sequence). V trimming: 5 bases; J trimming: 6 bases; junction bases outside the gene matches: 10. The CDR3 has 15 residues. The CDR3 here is CASSPQRGAGDTQYF. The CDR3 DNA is TGTGCCAGCAGTCCCCAGCGGGGGGCCGGGGATACGCAGTATTTT.

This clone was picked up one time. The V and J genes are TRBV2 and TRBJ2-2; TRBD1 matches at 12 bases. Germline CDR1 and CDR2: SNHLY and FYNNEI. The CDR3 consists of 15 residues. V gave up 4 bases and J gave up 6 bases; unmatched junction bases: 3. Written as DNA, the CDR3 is TGTGCCAGCAGTGTGGGACAGGGGGCTCCCGGGGAGCTGTTTTTT. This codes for CASSVGQGAPGELFF.

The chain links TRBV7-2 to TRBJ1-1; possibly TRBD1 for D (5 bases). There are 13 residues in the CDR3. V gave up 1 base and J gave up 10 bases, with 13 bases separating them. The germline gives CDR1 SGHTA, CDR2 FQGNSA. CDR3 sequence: CASSLGTQGVAFF. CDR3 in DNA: TGTGCCAGCAGCTTAGGGACGCAGGGTGTAGCTTTCTTT.

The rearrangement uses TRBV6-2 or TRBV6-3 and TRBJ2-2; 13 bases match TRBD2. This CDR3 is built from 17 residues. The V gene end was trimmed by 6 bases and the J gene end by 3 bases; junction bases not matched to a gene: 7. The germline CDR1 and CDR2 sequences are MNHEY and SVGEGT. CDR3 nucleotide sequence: TGTGCCAGCAGCCTAACTAGCGGGGGGGCCTACACCGGGGAGCTGTTTTTT. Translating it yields CASSLTSGGAYTGELFF.

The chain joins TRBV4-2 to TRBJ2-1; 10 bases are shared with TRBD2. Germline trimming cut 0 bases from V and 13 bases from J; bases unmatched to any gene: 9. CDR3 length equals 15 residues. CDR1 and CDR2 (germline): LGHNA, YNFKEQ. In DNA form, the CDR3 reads TGTGCCAGCAGCCAAGACAGACTAGCGGGCACCCACCAGTTCTTC. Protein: CASSQDRLAGTHQFF.

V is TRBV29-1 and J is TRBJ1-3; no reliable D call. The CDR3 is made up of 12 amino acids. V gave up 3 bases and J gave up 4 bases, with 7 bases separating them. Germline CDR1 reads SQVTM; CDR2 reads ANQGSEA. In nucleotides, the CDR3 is TGCAGCGTTGAGGAAGAAGGAAACACCATATATTTT. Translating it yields CSVEEEGNTIYF.

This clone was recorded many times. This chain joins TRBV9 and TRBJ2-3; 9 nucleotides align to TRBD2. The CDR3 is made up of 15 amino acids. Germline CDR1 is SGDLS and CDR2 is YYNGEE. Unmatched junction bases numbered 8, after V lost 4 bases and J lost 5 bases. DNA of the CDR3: TGTGCCAGCAGCTTGACTAGCGGTCTAGTAGATACGCAGTATTTT. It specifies CASSLTSGLVDTQYF.

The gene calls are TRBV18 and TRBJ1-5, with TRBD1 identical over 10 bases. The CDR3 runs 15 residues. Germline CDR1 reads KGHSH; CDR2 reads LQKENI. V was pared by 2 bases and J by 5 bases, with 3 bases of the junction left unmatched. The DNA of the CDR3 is TGTGCCAGCTCACCAGAGACAGGGGGCGATCAGCCCCAGCATTTT. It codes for CASSPETGGDQPQHF.

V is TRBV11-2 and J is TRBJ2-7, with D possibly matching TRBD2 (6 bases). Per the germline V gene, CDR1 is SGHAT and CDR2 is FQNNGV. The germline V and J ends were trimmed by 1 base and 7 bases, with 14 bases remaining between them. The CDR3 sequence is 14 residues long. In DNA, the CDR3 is TGTGCCAGCAGCTTAGGGCCAGCCCGGGGGGAGCAGTACTTC. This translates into CASSLGPARGEQYF.

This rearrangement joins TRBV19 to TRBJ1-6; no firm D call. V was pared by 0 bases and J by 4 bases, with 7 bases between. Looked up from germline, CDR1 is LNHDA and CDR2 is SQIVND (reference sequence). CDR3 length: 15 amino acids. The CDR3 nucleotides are TGTGCCAGTAGTATAGAGAAGATTTATAATTCACCCCTCCACTTT. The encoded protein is CASSIEKIYNSPLHF.

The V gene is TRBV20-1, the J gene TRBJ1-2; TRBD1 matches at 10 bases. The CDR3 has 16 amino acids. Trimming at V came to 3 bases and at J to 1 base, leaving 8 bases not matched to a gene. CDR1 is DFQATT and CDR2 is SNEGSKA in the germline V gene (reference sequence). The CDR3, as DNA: TGCAGTGCTAGTAATAGACAGGGGGCAATTAACTATGGCTACACCTTC. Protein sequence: CSASNRQGAINYGYTF.

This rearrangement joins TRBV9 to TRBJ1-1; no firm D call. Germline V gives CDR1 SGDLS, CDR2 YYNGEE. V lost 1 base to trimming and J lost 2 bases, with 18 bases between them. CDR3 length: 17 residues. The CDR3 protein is CASSVIPDFESNTEAFF. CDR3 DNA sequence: TGTGCCAGCAGCGTAATCCCCGATTTCGAGTCCAACACTGAAGCTTTCTTT.